This T cell receptor (beta chain) emerged from a study of shared T cell receptors in the human thymus. Clones were read by immunoSEQ multiplex PCR, and TCRdb kept only the in-frame ones, dropping some. The sample yields about 730,000 clones, roughly 85% seen once. V lost 1 base and J 4 bases, leaving 10 bases between the germline ends. Looked up from germline, CDR1 is SGHTA and CDR2 is FQGNSA. This CDR3 has 14 residues. These same data were also listed under a study on human thymus T cells. That work adds: Corrective surgery for congenital heart defects was being performed on the healthy Finnish infants who were the donors. The thymus tissue came from resections taken during corrective heart surgery. There appeared to be biased usage of V and J genes in thymic and blood repertoires.

This receptor was taken from a girl under three years old with a congenital heart defect. Sequenced material: thymocytes. V is TRBV7-2 and J is TRBJ1-1; no clear D. Written as DNA, the CDR3 is TGTGCCAGCAGCTTAGGGCCGGGGTCCACTGAAGCTTTCTTT. It specifies CASSLGPGSTEAFF.